Reported below is one TCR beta chain. This record comes from a study of blood T cell repertoires in COVID-19. Measured with immunoSEQ multiplex PCR; TCRdb has only the in-frame clones, and not every one. The sample has some 370,000 clones, roughly 90% seen once. The specimen sequenced was peripheral blood. This TCR derives from a man aged 35-49 years with acute or convalescent COVID-19.

In nucleotides, the CDR3 is TGTGCCAGCAGTTACTCCTCCGGGTATCGTGGGGCCAACGTCCTGACTTTC. Protein product: CASSYSSGYRGANVLTF. This chain uses TRBV6-2 or TRBV6-3 with TRBJ2-6; D ambiguous. Per germline, CDR1 MNHEY and CDR2 SVGEGT. This CDR3 region has 17 residues. V lost 0 bases and J 3 bases, leaving 12 bases between the germline ends.